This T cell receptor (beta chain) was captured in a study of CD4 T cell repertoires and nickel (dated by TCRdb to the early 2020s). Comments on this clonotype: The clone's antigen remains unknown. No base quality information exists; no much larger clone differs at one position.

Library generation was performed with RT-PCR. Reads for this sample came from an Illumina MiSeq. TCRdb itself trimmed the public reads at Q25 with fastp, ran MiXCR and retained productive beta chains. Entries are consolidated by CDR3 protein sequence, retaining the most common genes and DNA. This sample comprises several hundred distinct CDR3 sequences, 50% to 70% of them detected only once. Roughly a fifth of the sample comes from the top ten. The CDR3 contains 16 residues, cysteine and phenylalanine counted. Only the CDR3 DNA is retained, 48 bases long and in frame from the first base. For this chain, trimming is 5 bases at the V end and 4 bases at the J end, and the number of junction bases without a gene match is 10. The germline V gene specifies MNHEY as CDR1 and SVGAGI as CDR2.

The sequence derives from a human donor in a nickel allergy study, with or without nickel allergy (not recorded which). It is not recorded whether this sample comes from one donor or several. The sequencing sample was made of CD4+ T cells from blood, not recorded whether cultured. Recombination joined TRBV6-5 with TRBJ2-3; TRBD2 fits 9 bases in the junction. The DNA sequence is TGTGCCAGCAGTCCCATGACTAGCGGACGCTCAGATACGCAGTATTTT. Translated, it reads CASSPMTSGRSDTQYF.